These T cell receptor beta chains were read from a single sample in a study of blood T cell repertoires in COVID-19. Data came from immunoSEQ multiplex PCR; TCRdb stores just in-frame clones and leaves some out. The data hold more than 250,000 clones, with roughly 87% observed a single time. The specimen was PBMCs or T cells enriched from blood (not recorded which). The receptors here all came from a woman in her 30s who had recovered from COVID-19. Each CDR3 is given without its conserved first and last residue.

V gene: TRBV10-3; J gene: TRBJ1-1; CDR3 protein: AISADRNTEAF
V gene: TRBV27; J gene: TRBJ2-7; CDR3 protein: ASSPDTYEQY
V gene: TRBV9; J gene: TRBJ1-3; CDR3 protein: ASSVGDRGNTIY
V gene: TRBV7-8; J gene: TRBJ2-2; CDR3 protein: ASSHWTIRARDTGELF
V gene: TRBV4-1; J gene: TRBJ1-1; CDR3 protein: ASSQDRQGSNTEAF
V gene: TRBV6-5; J gene: TRBJ2-2; CDR3 protein: ASSTGTGELF
V gene: TRBV7-6; J gene: TRBJ2-7; CDR3 protein: ASSSGGTGGGYEQY
V gene: TRBV24-1; J gene: TRBJ2-5; CDR3 protein: ATSAGGGFTETQY
V gene: TRBV7-9; J gene: TRBJ1-4; CDR3 protein: ASSLAAGGSEKLF
V gene: TRBV27; J gene: TRBJ1-2; CDR3 protein: ASSLLGTGGRGYT
V gene: TRBV5-1; J gene: TRBJ2-7; CDR3 protein: ASSSGQGKHEQY
V gene: TRBV21-1; J gene: TRBJ1-2; CDR3 protein: ASSPGQEAFNYGYT
V gene: TRBV7-2; J gene: TRBJ1-2; CDR3 protein: ASSLRDRVSGHGYT
V gene: TRBV2; J gene: TRBJ1-2; CDR3 protein: ASSPGRGYGYT
V gene: TRBV4-3; J gene: TRBJ2-2; CDR3 protein: ASRRDRGTTGELF
V gene: TRBV3-1/TRBV3-2; J gene: TRBJ1-5; CDR3 protein: ASSQAFRVNQPQH
V gene: TRBV12-3/TRBV12-4; J gene: TRBJ1-3; CDR3 protein: ASSFFGNTIY
V gene: TRBV5-1; J gene: TRBJ2-1; CDR3 protein: ASSFSPPGLAGSYQF
V gene: TRBV4-2; J gene: TRBJ1-5; CDR3 protein: ASSQDRGQGGQPQH
V gene: TRBV2; J gene: TRBJ2-7; CDR3 protein: AGGRGKGEQY
V gene: TRBV19; J gene: TRBJ2-7; CDR3 protein: ASSMTGSSYEQY
V gene: TRBV5-1; J gene: TRBJ2-7; CDR3 protein: ASSTNGLDEQY
V gene: TRBV11-3; J gene: TRBJ2-5; CDR3 protein: ASSRSGHQETQY
V gene: TRBV30; J gene: TRBJ1-6; CDR3 protein: AWTRPGESPLH
V gene: TRBV6-5; J gene: TRBJ1-6; CDR3 protein: ASSYDTGTDNSPLH
V gene: TRBV19; J gene: TRBJ2-2; CDR3 protein: ASSTGFRGGASRPGNTGELF
V gene: TRBV12-3/TRBV12-4; J gene: TRBJ1-6; CDR3 protein: ASTRDTGSPLH
V gene: TRBV18; J gene: TRBJ1-2; CDR3 protein: ASSGGQGDYGYT
V gene: TRBV5-5; J gene: TRBJ2-1; CDR3 protein: ASSLDLYNEQF
V gene: TRBV19; J gene: TRBJ1-4; CDR3 protein: ASSIRYSNEKLF
V gene: TRBV2; J gene: TRBJ1-5; CDR3 protein: ASSRDRGDNQPQH
V gene: TRBV28; J gene: TRBJ1-2; CDR3 protein: ASSLLVPDRGADYGYT